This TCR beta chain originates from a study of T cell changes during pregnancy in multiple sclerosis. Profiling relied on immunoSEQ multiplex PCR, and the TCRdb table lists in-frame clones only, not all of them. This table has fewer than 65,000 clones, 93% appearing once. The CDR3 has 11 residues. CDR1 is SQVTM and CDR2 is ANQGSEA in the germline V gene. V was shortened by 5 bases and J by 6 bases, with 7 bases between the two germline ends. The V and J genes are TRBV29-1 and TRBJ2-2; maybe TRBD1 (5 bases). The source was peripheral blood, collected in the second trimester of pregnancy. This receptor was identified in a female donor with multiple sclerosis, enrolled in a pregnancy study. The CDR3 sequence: CSVQGSGELFF. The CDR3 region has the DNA TGCAGCGTTCAGGGCTCCGGGGAGCTGTTTTTT.